This record covers a single T cell receptor (beta chain). The data originate from a study of blood T cell repertoires in COVID-19. Per the original data handling: Scientists estimated how many nucleated cells there were by amplifying reference gene primers. Method: immunoSEQ multiplex PCR; TCRdb's copy keeps in-frame clones and lacks some. Clone size and V and J calls were adopted from that table, with D and trimming inferred from the DNA. Among 200,000 to 250,000 clones listed, roughly 90% were seen once. CDR3 size: 13 residues. V gave up 6 bases and J gave up 2 bases, with 9 bases separating them. CDR1 and CDR2 from the germline V gene are MNHNY and SVGAGI (reference sequence).

This chain connects TRBV6-6 to TRBJ2-3, with D unclear. The source material was peripheral blood. The receptor was derived from a man aged 55-75 years with COVID-19, enrolled during active disease. CDR3 in DNA: TGTGCCAGCAGCCTATTCAACACAGATACGCAGTATTTT. As protein: CASSLFNTDTQYF.